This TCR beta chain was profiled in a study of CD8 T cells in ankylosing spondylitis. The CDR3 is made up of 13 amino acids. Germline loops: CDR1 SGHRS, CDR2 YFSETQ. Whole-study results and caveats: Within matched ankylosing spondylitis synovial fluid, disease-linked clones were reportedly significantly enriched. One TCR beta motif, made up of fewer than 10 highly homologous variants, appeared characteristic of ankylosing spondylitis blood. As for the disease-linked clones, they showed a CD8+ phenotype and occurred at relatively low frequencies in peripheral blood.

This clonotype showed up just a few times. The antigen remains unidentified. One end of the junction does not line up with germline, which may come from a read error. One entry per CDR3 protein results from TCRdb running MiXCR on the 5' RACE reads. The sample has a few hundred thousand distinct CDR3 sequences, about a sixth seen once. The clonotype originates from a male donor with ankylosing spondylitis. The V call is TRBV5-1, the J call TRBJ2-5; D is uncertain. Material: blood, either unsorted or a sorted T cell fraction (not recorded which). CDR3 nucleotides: TGCGCCAGCACCTTGGGCTCGCAAGAGACCCAGTACTTC. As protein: CASTLGSQETQYF.